Described below is a single T cell receptor beta chain sequence and its context. Original handling: The authors estimated nucleated cell counts from reference gene primer amplification. The data were produced by immunoSEQ multiplex PCR, yet TCRdb's version contains in-frame clones alone and is incomplete. The V and J calls and clone size were taken over from that table, and D and trimming were inferred from the DNA. This table has 130,000 or so clones, around 90% appearing once. The CDR3 covers 17 residues. Germline CDR1 and CDR2: SQVTM and ANQGSEA. V lost 4 bases to trimming and J lost 1 base; unmatched junction nucleotides: 7. The data derive from a study of blood T cell repertoires in COVID-19. Across the study: Acute-phase and convalescent COVID-19 samples originated in the United States, Italy and Spain. The analysed material was cDNA or gDNA that came from T cells, B-cell-depleted T cells, or PBMCs.

The chain recombines TRBV29-1 with TRBJ2-2; 12 bases are a match to TRBD2. The clonotype originates from a man aged 60 to 69 with active or convalescent COVID-19. Sequenced: peripheral blood. CDR3: CSVGHPTSGGNTGELFF. In nucleotides, the CDR3 is TGCAGCGTTGGGCACCCGACTAGCGGGGGGAACACCGGGGAGCTGTTTTTT.